What follows are 26 T cell receptor beta chains derived from one specimen sequenced in a study of Tregs in tolerant kidney transplant recipients. Only in-frame clones appear in the TCRdb table, and some are missing; sequencing was by immunoSEQ multiplex PCR. The sample has under 35,000 clones; the top ten hold roughly 14%. The sample was CD8+ T cells from blood, taken before the transplant. These TCRs come from a human donor who received a combined kidney and bone marrow transplant.

A remark on this clone: The read stops 3 residues short of the end of the CDR3; the missing end is completed from the germline J gene. The rearrangement uses TRBV20-1 and TRBJ2-4, with 9 bases aligning to TRBD1. The CDR3 totals 15 residues. Germline V CDR1 and CDR2: DFQATT, SNEGSKA (reference sequence). The ends lost 0 bases at V and 1 base at J; junction bases unmatched: 1. CDR3 DNA (partial): TGCAGTGCTAGAGAACAGGGGGCGGCCAAAAACATT. Residues: CSAREQGAAKNI. The whole CDR3 sequence is CSAREQGAAKNIQYF.

About this clone itself: The missing CDR3 end, 3 residues past where the read stops, is filled in from the germline J gene. This rearrangement joins TRBV7-9 to TRBJ1-1; 8 bases agree with TRBD1. The CDR3 totals 14 residues. From germline, CDR1 is SEHNR and CDR2 FQNEAQ (reference sequence). CDR3 DNA, as far as it was read: TGTGCCAGCAGCTCAGGACAGGGCCTGCGCGAA. It is translated as CASSSGQGLRE. The whole CDR3 sequence reads CASSSGQGLREAFF.

The covered CDR3 bases are TGTGCCTGGAGTACCTATACCGGGGAG. It specifies CAWSTYTGE. The CDR3, in full, reads CAWSTYTGELFF. J is TRBJ2-2 and V is TRBV30, with D unclear. The read gets to within 3 residues of the CDR3 end, and the germline J gene fills in the rest. V was pared by 2 bases and J by 5 bases, with 6 bases between. Germline assignment: CDR1 GTSNPN and CDR2 SVGIG (reference sequence). The CDR3 sequence is 12 residues long.

As to this clone: The missing CDR3 end, 3 residues past where the read stops, is filled in from the germline J gene. This rearrangement joins TRBV5-4 to TRBJ2-7, with D maybe TRBD1 (5 bases). Between the trimmed V and J ends, which lost 4 bases and 4 bases, there was a span of 9 bases. The CDR3 contains 12 residues. Germline V gives CDR1 SGHNT, CDR2 YYREEE (reference sequence). The chain's CDR3 is CASSIDRYEQYF. The DNA read from the CDR3 is TGTGCCAGCAGCATCGACAGATACGAG.

Concerning this clone itself: The DNA ends 3 residues before the CDR3 does, and the rest of the CDR3 is filled in from the germline J gene. This chain uses TRBV29-1 with TRBJ2-7, with a tentative D call TRBD1 (6 bases). The CDR3 runs to 11 residues. Trimming cost V 6 bases and J 5 bases, with 11 bases left between them. Per germline, CDR1 SQVTM and CDR2 ANQGSEA. The DNA read from the CDR3 is TGCAGCGTAAGCAGGGGAGACGAG. Its translation: CSVSRGDE. The CDR3, in full, reads CSVSRGDEQYF.

Comment on this clone: The read is 3 residues too short to cover the CDR3 end, so that end is filled in from the germline J gene. The rearrangement links TRBV5-6 to TRBJ1-6; 9 bases are a match to TRBD1. Trimming removed 3 bases from V and 9 bases from J; junction bases left unmatched: 4. The germline V gene encodes CDR1 SGHDT and CDR2 YYEEEE. CDR3 size: 14 residues. CDR3: CASSSGTGISPLHF. CDR3 DNA (partial): TGTGCCAGCAGCTCTGGGACAGGGATTTCACCC.

Concerning this clone itself: The CDR3 goes on 3 residues after the read ends, and that part is filled in from the germline J gene. This chain links TRBV7-9 with TRBJ1-2; D may be TRBD1 (5 bases). The germline V gene encodes CDR1 SEHNR and CDR2 FQNEAQ (reference sequence). The V end was cut by 0 bases, the J end by 6 bases, with 14 bases between. This CDR3 comprises 15 residues. The sequenced CDR3 bases are TGTGCCAGCAGCTTAGCATGGGGCTCGAAGGATGGC. This gives the protein CASSLAWGSKDG. In full, the CDR3 reads CASSLAWGSKDGYTF.

Concerning this clone: The sequenced fragment ends 3 residues before the CDR3 boundary, so the rest is inferred from the germline J gene. The chain is built from TRBV13 and TRBJ2-3; 8 bases agree with TRBD1. With 4 bases clipped from V and 2 bases from J, the junction kept 8 bases outside the gene matches. The CDR3 runs 16 residues. Germline lookup yields CDR1 PRHDT and CDR2 FYEKMQ (reference sequence). The CDR3 sequence: CASSSWNRGNTDTQYF. The sequenced CDR3 bases are TGTGCCAGCAGCTCATGGAACAGGGGGAACACAGATACG.

To note about this clone: Coverage ceases 3 residues before the CDR3 finishes, and the germline J gene fills in the end. The chain has TRBV7-9 and TRBJ2-7, with 9 bases identical to TRBD1. The germline CDR1 and CDR2 sequences are SEHNR and FQNEAQ (reference sequence). Trimming took 5 bases from V and 5 from J; bases not matched to a gene: 4. The CDR3 is 13 amino acids. This chain's CDR3 is CASSPRDRDEQYF. The part of the CDR3 DNA that was read is TGTGCCAGCAGCCCCCGGGACAGGGACGAG. The full variable domain, completed using reference TRBV7-9 and TRBJ2-7, is DTGVSQNPRHKITKRGQNVTFRCDPISEHNRLYWYRQTLGQGPEFLTYFQNEAQLEKSRLLSDRFSAERPKGSFSTLEIQRTEQGDSAMYLCASSPRDRDEQYFGPGTRLTVT.

Note on this clone: Sequencing ends 3 residues short of the CDR3 end; the germline J gene provides the rest. This chain joins TRBV11-2 and TRBJ2-1, with 9 bases that match TRBD2. Trimming removed 3 bases from V and 9 bases from J; junction bases left unmatched: 3. The germline gives CDR1 SGHAT, CDR2 FQNNGV. CDR3 length: 13 residues. The part of the CDR3 DNA that was read is TGTGCCAGCAGCTTTAGCGGGAGCGGTGAG. It codes for CASSFSGSGE. The entire CDR3 sequence reads CASSFSGSGEQFF.

Regarding this clone: The CDR3 is cut off 3 residues early in the read; its end comes from the germline J gene. The chain is built from TRBV30 and TRBJ2-7; a possible D gene is TRBD2 (6 bases). V was trimmed by 5 bases and J by 3 bases, leaving 11 bases between them. The germline CDR1 and CDR2 sequences are GTSNPN and SVGIG (reference sequence). This CDR3 has 12 amino acids. CDR3 residues: CAWSWTNYEQYF. The part of the CDR3 DNA that was read is TGTGCCTGGTCCTGGACTAACTACGAG.

A word on this clone: Coverage ceases 3 residues before the CDR3 finishes, and the germline J gene fills in the end. The chain has TRBV18 and TRBJ2-7; D possibly corresponds to TRBD1 (5 bases). V was pared by 3 bases and J by 3 bases, with 15 bases between. Looked up from germline, CDR1 is KGHSH and CDR2 is LQKENI. The CDR3 runs 15 residues. This CDR3 reads CASSPGSWQGYEQYF. Incomplete CDR3 DNA: TGTGCCAGCTCACCGGGTTCTTGGCAGGGCTACGAG.

On this clone: The read terminates 3 residues ahead of where the CDR3 ends, so the germline J gene completes it. The chain uses TRBV4-1 and TRBJ2-7; a possible D gene is TRBD1 (6 bases). Looked up from germline, CDR1 is MGHRA and CDR2 is YSYEKL. This CDR3 comprises 17 residues. Trimming took off 0 bases at V and 0 bases at J, with 15 bases between the two ends. CDR3 DNA, as far as it was read: TGCGCCAGCAGCCAAGACGTAACAGGGTTTTACTCCTACGAG. The encoded protein is CASSQDVTGFYSYE. From start to end, the CDR3 is CASSQDVTGFYSYEQYF.

A word on this clone: Read coverage stops 3 residues before the CDR3 terminus; the germline J gene supplies the remainder. The J gene is TRBJ2-1, the V gene TRBV7-9, with a tentative D call TRBD1 (5 bases). Trimming removed 4 bases at V and 5 bases at J, with 9 bases between. The germline V gene encodes CDR1 SEHNR and CDR2 FQNEAQ (reference sequence). The CDR3 is made up of 13 amino acids. CDR3 DNA, as far as it was read: TGTGCCAGCAGCTCGGACATACACAATGAG. It encodes CASSSDIHNE. The entire CDR3 reads CASSSDIHNEQFF. Full variable domain (missing parts from reference TRBV7-9 and TRBJ2-1): DTGVSQNPRHKITKRGQNVTFRCDPISEHNRLYWYRQTLGQGPEFLTYFQNEAQLEKSRLLSDRFSAERPKGSFSTLEIQRTEQGDSAMYLCASSSDIHNEQFFGPGTRLTVL.

Worth noting for this clone: Coverage ceases 3 residues before the CDR3 finishes, and the germline J gene fills in the end. V gene TRBV20-1 combines with J gene TRBJ2-7; 9 nucleotides agree with TRBD2. The CDR3 is 15 residues long. Trimming cost V 0 bases and J 0 bases; bases outside gene matches: 3. Germline CDR1 and CDR2: DFQATT and SNEGSKA (reference sequence). The sequenced part of the CDR3 DNA is TGCAGTGCTAGAGACGGACTAGCGTACTCCTACGAG. Translated: CSARDGLAYSYE. The whole CDR3 sequence reads CSARDGLAYSYEQYF.

Worth noting for this clone: The read is 3 residues too short to cover the CDR3 end, so that end is filled in from the germline J gene. The chain employs TRBV19 and TRBJ2-7, with 10 bases that match TRBD1. V lost 4 bases, J lost 4 bases, and 7 bases stayed unmatched. Germline V gene sequence: CDR1 LNHDA, CDR2 SQIVND (reference sequence). This CDR3 is built from 15 residues. The CDR3 protein is CASSRGDRGKYEQYF. CDR3 bases read: TGTGCCAGTAGTAGAGGGGACAGGGGAAAATACGAG.

The DNA read from the CDR3 is TGTGCCTGGAGTGTAGGGGTGAACACTGAA. This sequence encodes CAWSVGVNTE. The whole CDR3 region reads CAWSVGVNTEAFF. The rearrangement uses TRBV30 and TRBJ1-1; TRBD1 is a possible D gene (5 bases). Coverage ceases 3 residues before the CDR3 finishes, and the germline J gene fills in the end. This CDR3 comprises 13 residues. Per germline, CDR1 GTSNPN and CDR2 SVGIG (reference sequence). V lost 0 bases and J lost 0, with 5 bases in between.

About this clone: The missing CDR3 end, 3 residues past where the read stops, is filled in from the germline J gene. The chain is built from TRBV9 and TRBJ2-7; 8 positions agree with TRBD2. Germline trimming cut 0 bases from V and 6 bases from J; bases unmatched to any gene: 11. The CDR3 loop spans 16 amino acids. The germline V gene encodes CDR1 SGDLS and CDR2 YYNGEE. The CDR3 here is CASSVGSSGSRSEQYF. Partial CDR3 DNA: TGTGCCAGCAGCGTAGGGTCTAGCGGGTCCCGTAGCGAG.

Notes on this clone: The read ends 3 residues early relative to the CDR3; the germline J gene fills the gap. The chain recombines TRBV28 with TRBJ2-1; 14 bases align to TRBD2. J gave up 7 bases and V 7 bases, and 6 bases lay outside the gene matches. Germline V lookup: CDR1 MDHEN, CDR2 SYDVKM. The CDR3 runs 15 residues. The CDR3 region is CASKGLAGVWNEQFF. CDR3 DNA, as far as it was read: TGTGCCAGCAAGGGACTAGCGGGAGTGTGGAATGAG.

A note on this clone: The CDR3 end lies 3 residues beyond the end of the read and is filled in from the germline J gene. The chain joins TRBV19 to TRBJ2-5, with 7 bases that match TRBD2. Germline values: CDR1 LNHDA, CDR2 SQIVND (reference sequence). V shed 3 bases, J shed 4 bases, and the junction held 8 bases outside the gene matches. The CDR3 covers 15 residues. The CDR3 bases that were read are TGTGCCAGTAGTATTACGCCCGGGGGGATAGAGACC. Translating gives CASSITPGGIET. In full, the CDR3 is CASSITPGGIETQYF.

Comment on this clone: From the germline J gene comes the end of the CDR3, since the read stops 3 residues before it. J is TRBJ2-1 and V is TRBV20-1, with 11 bases aligning to TRBD1. V was clipped by 2 bases and J by 7 bases; unmatched bases: 4. In germline, CDR1 is DFQATT, CDR2 SNEGSKA (reference sequence). This CDR3 region has 14 residues. The CDR3 bases that were read are TGCAGTGCTAGACCCGGGACAGGGGGGAATGAG. Its translation is CSARPGTGGNE. In full, the CDR3 reads CSARPGTGGNEQFF.

Points on this clone: The CDR3 end lies 3 residues beyond the end of the read and is filled in from the germline J gene. This chain joins TRBV30 and TRBJ1-1; D may be TRBD1 (6 bases). V dropped 1 base and J dropped 5 bases, with 14 bases sitting between them. The CDR3 sequence is 14 residues long. Germline CDR1 reads GTSNPN; CDR2 reads SVGIG (reference sequence). The DNA read from the CDR3 is TGTGCCTGGAGTGAGGGCAGGGGTCGGACTGAA. It is translated as CAWSEGRGRTE. The CDR3 in full is CAWSEGRGRTEAFF.

With regard to this clone: The DNA ends 3 residues before the CDR3 does, and the rest of the CDR3 is filled in from the germline J gene. V and J are TRBV5-6 and TRBJ1-1; D call uncertain. The CDR3 is made up of 12 amino acids. Trimming stripped 0 bases from V and 6 bases from J, with 6 bases between. Per the germline V gene, CDR1 is SGHDT and CDR2 is YYEEEE. The covered CDR3 bases are TGTGCCAGCAGCTTGGGGCTCGCTGAA. Its translation is CASSLGLAE. The complete CDR3 sequence is CASSLGLAEAFF.

Of note for this clone: The read stops 3 residues short of the end of the CDR3; the missing end is completed from the germline J gene. The J gene is TRBJ1-1, the V gene TRBV12-3 or TRBV12-4, with D tentatively TRBD1 (5 bases). Trimming cost V 5 bases and J 1 base, with 14 bases left between them. CDR3 size: 15 residues. The CDR3 is CASSPRGSGNTEAFF. The sequenced CDR3 bases are TGTGCCAGCAGTCCCCGGGGGTCTGGGAACACTGAA.

To note about this clone: The CDR3 end is not reached by the read, which stops 3 residues before it; the germline J gene fills it in. The chain carries TRBV30 and TRBJ2-3; D perhaps matches TRBD2 (6 bases). CDR3 length equals 13 residues. The germline V and J ends were trimmed by 6 bases and 0 bases, with 10 bases remaining between them. Germline V gene lookup returns CDR1 GTSNPN and CDR2 SVGIG (reference sequence). Incomplete CDR3 DNA: TGTGCCTGTGATAGCGGAAGCACAGATACG. Translated, it gives CACDSGSTDT. The full CDR3 protein is CACDSGSTDTQYF.

With respect to this clone: The CDR3 is cut off 3 residues early in the read; its end comes from the germline J gene. The chain is built from TRBV7-8 and TRBJ2-7; D gene uncertain. Germline CDR1 reads SGHVS; CDR2 reads FQNEAQ. V lost 3 bases and J 2 bases, leaving 14 bases between the germline ends. The CDR3 has 15 residues. Incomplete CDR3 DNA: TGTGCCAGCAGCTTCCCCCGGCCAGGTACCTACGAG. The encoded protein is CASSFPRPGTYE. The full CDR3 reads CASSFPRPGTYEQYF.